What follows is one TCR beta chain and its context. This receptor's antigen is unknown. No much larger clone is present one base from it, and per-base qualities are unavailable. Samples from volunteer blood donors who had recovered from COVID-19 were contributed by a second Seattle source. Each collaborating institution followed its own protocols to collect whole blood in K2EDTA tubes. For TCRbeta analysis, collaborators shipped samples as frozen whole blood, isolated PBMCs, or DNA extracted from either of those sample types. This sample is drawn from a study of blood T cell repertoires in COVID-19 (dated by TCRdb to the early 2020s). A note on the overall study: Samples from collaborators originated in the United States, Italy and Spain and spanned both the acute and convalescent phases of COVID-19. The prospective study material was composed of cDNA or gDNA derived from T cells, B-cell-depleted T cells, or PBMCs. Subjects who had been exposed to COVID-19, were actively infected with it, or had recovered from it provided the deeply sampled blood TCRbeta repertoires that made up the dataset. The repertoires were released in a freely available public database intended as a resource for research on the immune response to SARS-CoV-2. Nearly every sample came with metadata listing a de-identified subject ID, COVID-19 status, age in years and sex. Samples were obtained from the ongoing ImmuneRACE study (first 160 participants) and from over 1,000 subjects provided by 6 global collaborators. Where HLA class I and class II types were available, the types were taken from metadata supplied by the sample provider, not from assay-based typing.

The germline ends are 14 bases apart after V is trimmed by 5 bases and J by 4 bases. The cysteine opens and the phenylalanine closes a CDR3 of 14 amino acids. The DNA shown is the 42-base CDR3, in frame from base 1. From the germline V gene (reference sequence), CDR1 is GTSNPN and CDR2 is SVGIG. Overall results and qualifications from the work: How much clinical and demographic metadata was included differed by source and by participant, and the metadata was provided uncurated.

TCRbeta CDR3 regions were amplified from genomic DNA using the immunoSEQ Assay, a bias-controlled multiplex PCR. Per the source publication's procedure: The number of nucleated cells in each sample was estimated from the amplification of reference gene primers within the assay. To quantify the absolute abundance of each unique TCRbeta CDR3 rearrangement, sequence reads were collapsed and filtered. For each sample, productive Simpson clonality was calculated as the square root of Simpson's diversity index over productive rearrangements. As stored in TCRdb, this immuneACCESS dataset retains in-frame rearrangements with V and J assigned. A fraction of the clones does not appear; measured against another copy, unresolved V genes explain less than half of the discrepancy, and the remainder lacks a known reason. V, J and clone size are taken as reported in that table, and D and trimming were inferred from the DNA itself. Counted in this sample were roughly 220,000 clones; approximately 80% of them appeared once. The top ten constitute around 1.5% of the sample.

What was sequenced was peripheral blood. This TCR was recovered from a woman aged 40 to 50 who had recovered from COVID-19. This receptor chain uses TRBV30 and TRBJ1-4; no confident D gene assignment can be made. The DNA is TGTGCCTGGTCAAACCTCAATAGTAATGAAAAACTGTTTTTT. The resulting protein is CAWSNLNSNEKLFF.